These 7 T cell receptor beta chains were all obtained from the same sample, sequenced in a study of T cells after posttransplantation cyclophosphamide. The table came from immunoSEQ multiplex PCR; TCRdb's copy has only in-frame clones and leaves some out. Among tens of thousands of clones, about 91% were seen once, and the ten largest hold 0.1%. Cells defined as naive were viable CD3+CD4+ or CD3+CD8+ and CCR7+CD45RA+CD45RO-CD95-CD27+CD28+. Specimen: naive CD4+ T cells sorted from blood. The receptor source for this set is a man younger than 40 in good health and a related stem cell transplant donor.

This clone was detected once. This rearrangement joins TRBV5-1 to TRBJ2-7; 7 bases line up with TRBD1. The CDR3 extends over 14 amino acids. Germline V CDR1 and CDR2: SGHRS, YFSETQ. V shed 3 bases, J shed 2 bases, and the junction held 5 bases outside the gene matches. DNA of the CDR3: TGCGCCAGCAGCTGGGGTGACAGGGCCTACGAGCAGTACTTC. This sequence encodes CASSWGDRAYEQYF.

V is TRBV19 and J is TRBJ2-2, with no clear D. The germline V and J ends were trimmed by 6 bases and 7 bases, with 9 bases remaining between them. CDR3 length: 12 residues. From germline, CDR1 is LNHDA and CDR2 SQIVND (reference sequence). The CDR3 reads CASRTVSGELFF. The CDR3 DNA follows: TGTGCCAGTAGGACTGTTAGCGGGGAGCTGTTTTTT.

The chain links TRBV5-6 to TRBJ1-2, with D possibly matching TRBD1 (6 bases). V shed 4 bases and J shed 3 bases, with 16 bases lying between them. The CDR3 length is 15 residues. The germline V gene has CDR1 SGHDT and CDR2 YYEEEE. The CDR3 bases are TGTGCCAGCAGCCCTTGGGACATTTGGGACTATGGCTACACCTTC. Protein product: CASSPWDIWDYGYTF.

The chain carries TRBV7-2 and TRBJ2-1; 9 bases map to TRBD2. CDR1 and CDR2 (germline): SGHTA, FQGNSA. The CDR3 length is 16 residues. V was pared by 1 base and J by 6 bases, with 7 bases of the junction left unmatched. DNA for the CDR3: TGTGCCAGCAGCTTAGAGTTGTCTAGCGGGGCCAATGAGCAGTTCTTC. Translating gives CASSLELSSGANEQFF.

The chain has TRBV5-1 and TRBJ2-7; 8 bases match TRBD2. This CDR3 has 15 residues. Unmatched junction bases numbered 6, after V lost 3 bases and J lost 1 base. Looked up from germline, CDR1 is SGHRS and CDR2 is YFSETQ. The CDR3 loop reads CASSSHPGGSYEQYF. In DNA form, the CDR3 reads TGCGCCAGCAGCTCCCATCCGGGGGGGTCCTACGAGCAGTACTTC.

This clone was seen a single time. V and J are TRBV5-1 and TRBJ1-2, with 7 positions matching TRBD1. The CDR3 runs to 14 residues. The junction had 5 bases not matched to a gene; V was cut back by 0 bases and J by 6 bases. In germline, CDR1 is SGHRS, CDR2 YFSETQ. The CDR3 region has the DNA TGCGCCAGCAGCTTGGCCGAGGGGGCGGATGGCTACACCTTC. It codes for CASSLAEGADGYTF.

This chain uses TRBV11-1 with TRBJ1-6; D not resolved. Deletions cut 4 bases from V and 0 bases from J, with 16 bases between. Germline V gives CDR1 SGHAT, CDR2 FQDESV (reference sequence). CDR3 length: 18 amino acids. This chain's CDR3 is CASSSRILGSSYNSPLHF. As DNA, the CDR3 is TGTGCCAGCAGCTCACGCATTCTCGGGAGCTCCTATAATTCACCCCTCCACTTT.